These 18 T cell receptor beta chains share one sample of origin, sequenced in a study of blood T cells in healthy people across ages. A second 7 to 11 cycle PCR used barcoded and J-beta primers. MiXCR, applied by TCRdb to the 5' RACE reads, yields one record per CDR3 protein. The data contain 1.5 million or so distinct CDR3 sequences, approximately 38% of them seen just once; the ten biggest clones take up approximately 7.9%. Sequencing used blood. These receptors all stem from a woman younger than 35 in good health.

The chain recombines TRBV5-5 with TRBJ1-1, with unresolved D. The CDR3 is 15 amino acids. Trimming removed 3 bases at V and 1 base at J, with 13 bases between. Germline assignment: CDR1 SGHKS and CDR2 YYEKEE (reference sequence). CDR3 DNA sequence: TGTGCCAGCAGCTCGGTAGGCGGTGAGAACACTGAAGCTTTCTTT. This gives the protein CASSSVGGENTEAFF.

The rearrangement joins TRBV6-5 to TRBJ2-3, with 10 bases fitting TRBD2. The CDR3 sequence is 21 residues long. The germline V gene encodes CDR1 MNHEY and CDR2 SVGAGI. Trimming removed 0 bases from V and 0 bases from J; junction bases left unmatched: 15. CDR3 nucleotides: TGTGCCAGCAGTTACTCGACAGTTAGCGGGGGGCTCCCCAAAAGCACAGATACGCAGTATTTT. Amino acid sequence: CASSYSTVSGGLPKSTDTQYF.

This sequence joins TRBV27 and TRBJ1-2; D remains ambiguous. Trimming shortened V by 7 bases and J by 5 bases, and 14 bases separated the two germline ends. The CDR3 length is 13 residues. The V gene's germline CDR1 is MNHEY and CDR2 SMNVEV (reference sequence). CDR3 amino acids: CASKSRVGYGYTF. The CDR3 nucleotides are TGTGCCAGCAAGTCCCGGGTTGGGTATGGCTACACCTTC.

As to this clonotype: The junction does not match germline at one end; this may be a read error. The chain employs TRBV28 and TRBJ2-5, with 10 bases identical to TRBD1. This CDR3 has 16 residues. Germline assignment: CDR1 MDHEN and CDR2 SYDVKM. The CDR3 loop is CASSSPGQGNQEIQYF. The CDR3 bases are TGTGCCAGCAGTTCCCCGGGACAGGGGAACCAAGAGATCCAGTACTTC.

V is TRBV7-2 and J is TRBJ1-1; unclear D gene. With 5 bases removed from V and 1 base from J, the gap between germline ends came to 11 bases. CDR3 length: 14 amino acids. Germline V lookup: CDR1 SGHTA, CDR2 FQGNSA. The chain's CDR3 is CASSAGWTNTEAFF. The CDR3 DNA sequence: TGTGCCAGCAGCGCGGGGTGGACGAACACTGAAGCTTTCTTT.

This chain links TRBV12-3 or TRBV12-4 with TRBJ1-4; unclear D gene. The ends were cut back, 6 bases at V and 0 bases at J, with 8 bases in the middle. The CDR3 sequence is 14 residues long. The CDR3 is CASRGPATNEKLFF. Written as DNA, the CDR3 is TGTGCCAGCAGAGGCCCCGCAACTAATGAAAAACTGTTTTTT.

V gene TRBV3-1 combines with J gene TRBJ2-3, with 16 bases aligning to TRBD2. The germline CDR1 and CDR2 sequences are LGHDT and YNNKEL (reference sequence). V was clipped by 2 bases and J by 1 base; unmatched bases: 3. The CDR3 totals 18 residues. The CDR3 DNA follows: TGTGCCAGCAGCCAAAGGGGACTAGCGGGGGGGGGCACAGATACGCAGTATTTT. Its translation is CASSQRGLAGGGTDTQYF.

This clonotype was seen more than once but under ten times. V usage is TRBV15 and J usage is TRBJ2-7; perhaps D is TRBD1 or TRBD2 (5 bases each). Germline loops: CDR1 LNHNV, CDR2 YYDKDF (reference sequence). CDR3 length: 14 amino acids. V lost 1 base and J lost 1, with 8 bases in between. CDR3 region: CATSRGDRSYEQYF. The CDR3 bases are TGTGCCACCAGCAGAGGGGACCGTTCCTACGAGCAGTACTTC.

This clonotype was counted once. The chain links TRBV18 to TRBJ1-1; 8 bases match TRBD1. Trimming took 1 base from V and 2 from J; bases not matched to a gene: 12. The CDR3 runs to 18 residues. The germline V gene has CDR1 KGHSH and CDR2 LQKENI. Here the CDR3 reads CASSPRPPLTGDNTEAFF. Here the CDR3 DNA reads TGTGCCAGCTCACCACGTCCGCCATTGACAGGGGACAACACTGAAGCTTTCTTT.

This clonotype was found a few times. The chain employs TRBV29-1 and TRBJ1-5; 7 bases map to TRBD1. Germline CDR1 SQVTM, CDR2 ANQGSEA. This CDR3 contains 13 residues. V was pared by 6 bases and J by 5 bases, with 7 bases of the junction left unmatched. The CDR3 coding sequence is TGCAGCGTCAAAGACAGGGTAGATCAGCCCCAGCATTTT. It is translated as CSVKDRVDQPQHF.

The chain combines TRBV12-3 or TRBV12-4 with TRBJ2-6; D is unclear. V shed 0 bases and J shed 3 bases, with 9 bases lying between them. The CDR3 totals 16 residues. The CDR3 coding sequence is TGTGCCAGCAGTTTAGCGCAAGGGATTGGGGCCAACGTCCTGACTTTC. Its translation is CASSLAQGIGANVLTF.

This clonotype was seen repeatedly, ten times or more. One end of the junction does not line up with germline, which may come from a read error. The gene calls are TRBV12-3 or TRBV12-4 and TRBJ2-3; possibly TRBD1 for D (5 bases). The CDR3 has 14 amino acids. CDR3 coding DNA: TGTGCCAGCAGCTTAGGGGCAAGCACAGATACGCAGTATTTT. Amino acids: CASSLGASTDTQYF.

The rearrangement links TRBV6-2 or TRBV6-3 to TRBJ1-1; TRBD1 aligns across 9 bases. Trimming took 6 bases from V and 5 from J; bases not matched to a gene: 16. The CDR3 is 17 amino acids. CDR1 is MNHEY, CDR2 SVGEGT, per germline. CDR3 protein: CASSSPPGGQGRTEAFF. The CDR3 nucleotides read TGTGCCAGCAGCTCCCCTCCTGGGGGACAGGGCAGGACTGAAGCTTTCTTT.

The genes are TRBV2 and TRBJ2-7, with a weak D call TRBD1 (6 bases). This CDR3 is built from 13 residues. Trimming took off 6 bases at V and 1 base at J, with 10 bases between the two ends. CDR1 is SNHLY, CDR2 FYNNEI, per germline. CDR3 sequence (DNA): TGTGCCAGCAGGATAGGACAGTCCTACGAGCAGTACTTC. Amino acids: CASRIGQSYEQYF. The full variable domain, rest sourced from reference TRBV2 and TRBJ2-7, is EPEVTQTPSHQVTQMGQEVILRCVPISNHLYFYWYRQILGQKVEFLVSFYNNEISEKSEIFDDQFSVERPDGSNFTLKIRSTKLEDSAMYFCASRIGQSYEQYFGPGTRLTVT.

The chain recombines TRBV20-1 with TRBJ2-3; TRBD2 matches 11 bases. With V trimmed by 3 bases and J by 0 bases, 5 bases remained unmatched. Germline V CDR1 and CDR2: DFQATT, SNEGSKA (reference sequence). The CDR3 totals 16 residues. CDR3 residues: CSASGASGRSTDTQYF. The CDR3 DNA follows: TGCAGTGCTAGTGGGGCTAGCGGGAGGAGCACAGATACGCAGTATTTT.

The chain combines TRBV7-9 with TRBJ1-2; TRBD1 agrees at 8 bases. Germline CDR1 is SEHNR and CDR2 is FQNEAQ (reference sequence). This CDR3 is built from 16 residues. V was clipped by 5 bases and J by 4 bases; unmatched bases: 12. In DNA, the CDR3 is TGTGCCAGCAGCCCCCACTTGACAGGGGTTGGCTATGGCTACACCTTC. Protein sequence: CASSPHLTGVGYGYTF.

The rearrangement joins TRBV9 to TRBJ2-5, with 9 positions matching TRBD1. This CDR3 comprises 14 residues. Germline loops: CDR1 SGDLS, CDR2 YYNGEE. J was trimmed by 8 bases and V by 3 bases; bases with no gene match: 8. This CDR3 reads CASSAGDRVRTQYF. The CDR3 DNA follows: TGTGCCAGCAGCGCCGGGGACAGGGTCCGAACCCAGTACTTC.

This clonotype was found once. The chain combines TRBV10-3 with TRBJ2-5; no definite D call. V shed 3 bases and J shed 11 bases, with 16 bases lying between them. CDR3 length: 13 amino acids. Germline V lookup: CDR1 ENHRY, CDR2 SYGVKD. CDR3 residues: CAISEIVANEQYF. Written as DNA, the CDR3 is TGTGCCATCAGTGAAATCGTGGCCAATGAGCAGTACTTC.